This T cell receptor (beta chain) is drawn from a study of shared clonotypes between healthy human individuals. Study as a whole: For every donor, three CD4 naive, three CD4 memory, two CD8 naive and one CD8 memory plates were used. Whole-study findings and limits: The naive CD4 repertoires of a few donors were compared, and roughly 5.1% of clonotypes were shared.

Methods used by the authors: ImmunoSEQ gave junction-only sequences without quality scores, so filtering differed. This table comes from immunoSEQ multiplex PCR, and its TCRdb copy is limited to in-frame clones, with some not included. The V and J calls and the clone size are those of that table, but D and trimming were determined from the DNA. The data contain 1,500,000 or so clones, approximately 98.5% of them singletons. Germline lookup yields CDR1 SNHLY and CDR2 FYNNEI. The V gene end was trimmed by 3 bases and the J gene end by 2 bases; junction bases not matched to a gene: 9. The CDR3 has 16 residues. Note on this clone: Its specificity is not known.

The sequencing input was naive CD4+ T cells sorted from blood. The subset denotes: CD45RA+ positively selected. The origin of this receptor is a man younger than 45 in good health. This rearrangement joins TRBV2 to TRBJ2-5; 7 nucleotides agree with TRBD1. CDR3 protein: CASSDWIQGEQETQYF. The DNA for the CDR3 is TGTGCCAGCAGTGATTGGATTCAGGGGGAGCAAGAGACCCAGTACTTC.